This TCR beta chain was profiled in a study of T cell changes during pregnancy in multiple sclerosis. Libraries were prepared by immunoSEQ multiplex PCR; TCRdb keeps only in-frame clonotypes and omits some of them. The data show tens of thousands of clones, 90% seen once. This CDR3 is built from 15 residues. V gave up 4 bases and J gave up 3 bases; unmatched junction bases: 9. Germline-derived CDR1 and CDR2 are SGHRS and YFSETQ. The material was CD4+ T cells from peripheral blood mononuclear cells, obtained in the second trimester of pregnancy. This TCR was recovered from a female donor with multiple sclerosis, enrolled in a pregnancy study. The chain recombines TRBV5-1 with TRBJ1-2; 7 bases align to TRBD1. CDR3 sequence: CASSVQGISDYGYTF. The CDR3 bases are TGCGCCAGCAGCGTACAGGGGATCAGTGACTATGGCTACACCTTC.